One sample yielded the 16 T cell receptor beta chains listed below, sequenced in a study of blood T cell repertoires in COVID-19 (dated by TCRdb to about 2020). The method behind the library was the immunoSEQ multiplex PCR assay. As stored in TCRdb, this immuneACCESS dataset retains in-frame rearrangements with V and J assigned. A fraction of the clones does not appear; measured against another copy, unresolved V genes explain less than half of the discrepancy, and the remainder lacks a known reason. The sample contains 200,000 or so clones, approximately 80% of them found a single time. Approximately 12% of the sample belongs to the ten largest clones. The source material was peripheral blood. The receptors derive from a woman older than 75 with COVID-19, enrolled during active disease.

The chain employs TRBV27 and TRBJ1-6, with 7 bases aligning to TRBD1. Germline CDR1 MNHEY, CDR2 SMNVEV (reference sequence). This CDR3 has 14 amino acids. Trimming at V came to 4 bases and at J to 8 bases, leaving 5 bases not matched to a gene. The CDR3 loop reads CASSSAGTDSPLHF. Written as DNA, the CDR3 is TGTGCCAGCAGTTCAGCTGGGACAGATTCACCCCTCCACTTT.

The chain employs TRBV29-1 and TRBJ1-3; D is unresolved. CDR1 is SQVTM and CDR2 is ANQGSEA in the germline V gene. Trimming pared 7 bases from V and 2 bases from J, leaving 12 bases between. CDR3 length: 13 amino acids. This CDR3 reads CSAPGWTGNTIYF. The CDR3 DNA sequence: TGCAGCGCCCCGGGGTGGACTGGAAACACCATATATTTT.

The genes are TRBV4-3 and TRBJ2-7; D gene unclear. There are 14 residues in the CDR3. Germline V lookup: CDR1 LGHNA, CDR2 YSLEER. Between the trimmed V and J ends, which lost 4 bases and 6 bases, there was a span of 16 bases. CDR3 DNA sequence: TGCGCCAGCAGCCTAAGAGGCCCTGGTGGCGAGCAGTACTTC. This encodes CASSLRGPGGEQYF.

This clone was counted a few times. V is TRBV11-3 and J is TRBJ1-4, with D unresolved. Germline-derived CDR1 and CDR2 are SGHNT and YENEEA. V lost 1 base and J lost 0, with 9 bases in between. This CDR3 region has 16 residues. The CDR3 protein is CASSLGLSATNEKLFF. The DNA of the CDR3 is TGTGCCAGCAGCTTAGGCCTCAGTGCAACTAATGAAAAACTGTTTTTT.

The rearrangement joins TRBV4-3 to TRBJ1-2; 8 nucleotides align to TRBD1. This CDR3 has 14 amino acids. With 3 bases clipped from V and 8 bases from J, the junction kept 8 bases outside the gene matches. The germline CDR1 and CDR2 sequences are LGHNA and YSLEER. CDR3 DNA sequence: TGCGCCAGCAGCCATACAGGGGGGGATTGGGGCTACACCTTC. Its protein product is CASSHTGGDWGYTF.

The V gene is TRBV5-3, the J gene TRBJ1-4; D is ambiguous. TRBV5-3 is assigned to the ORF class and has an uncertain function. This CDR3 contains 16 residues. Trimming took off 0 bases at V and 8 bases at J, with 17 bases between the two ends. DNA of the CDR3: TGTGCCAGAAGCTTGGGACGACACTCGACGGGGGAAAAACTGTTTTTT. Translated: CARSLGRHSTGEKLFF.

The chain has TRBV12-5 and TRBJ2-7; 12 bases align to TRBD2. The germline gives CDR1 LGHNT, CDR2 FRNRAP. The CDR3 covers 21 residues. V was clipped by 4 bases and J by 2 bases; unmatched bases: 21. CDR3 loop: CASGSETLRTSGTFSTYEQYF. In nucleotides, the CDR3 is TGTGCTAGTGGTTCCGAAACCCTAAGGACTAGCGGGACCTTTTCTACCTACGAGCAGTACTTC. The full variable domain, completed using reference TRBV12-5 and TRBJ2-7, is DARVTQTPRHKVTEMGQEVTMRCQPILGHNTVFWYRQTMMQGLELLAYFRNRAPLDDSGMPKDRFSAEMPDATLATLKIQPSEPRDSAVYFCASGSETLRTSGTFSTYEQYFGPGTRLTVT.

This clone was observed a few times. The chain employs TRBV21-1 and TRBJ2-7; the DNA was not compared with TRBD1, the D call given in the table. TRBV21-1 is deemed a pseudogene. The length of the CDR3 is 14 residues. Written as DNA, the CDR3 is TGTGCCAGCAGCTTAAGGGACAGGGGGCTCGGGCAGTACTTC. It is translated as CASSLRDRGLGQYF.

This clone was picked up one time. This sequence joins TRBV13 and TRBJ2-2; 12 bases are a match to TRBD2. Losses at the gene ends were 5 bases for V and 5 bases for J; bases not matched to a gene: 3. CDR3 length equals 15 residues. The germline V gene has CDR1 PRHDT and CDR2 FYEKMQ (reference sequence). The CDR3 sequence: CASSPTSGGTGELFF. The CDR3 bases are TGTGCCAGCAGCCCTACTAGCGGGGGGACCGGGGAGCTGTTTTTT. Based on the CDR3 plus reference TRBV13 and TRBJ2-2, the full variable domain is AAGVIQSPRHLIKEKRETATLKCYPIPRHDTVYWYQQGPGQDPQFLISFYEKMQSDKGSIPDRFSAQQFSDYHSELNMSSLELGDSALYFCASSPTSGGTGELFFGEGSRLTVL.

This chain's CDR3 is CAIRSASNEQYF. CDR3 coding DNA: TGTGCCATCAGGAGCGCTAGCAACGAGCAGTACTTC. The chain combines TRBV10-3 with TRBJ2-7; D perhaps matches TRBD2 (5 bases). V was clipped by 6 bases and J by 5 bases, with 11 bases between them. The CDR3 has 12 residues. Germline V gene data show CDR1 as ENHRY and CDR2 as SYGVKD.

This clone has ten or more counts. V gene TRBV2 combines with J gene TRBJ2-5; D perhaps matches TRBD1 (7 bases). CDR3 length: 15 residues. Germline V gives CDR1 SNHLY, CDR2 FYNNEI. V lost 5 bases to trimming and J lost 4 bases, with 17 bases between them. CDR3 amino acids: CASSSGGNRGETQYF. Written as DNA, the CDR3 is TGTGCCAGCAGTAGTGGCGGGAACAGGGGAGAGACCCAGTACTTC.

The J gene is TRBJ1-2, the V gene TRBV4-1, with D unresolved. The CDR3 is 14 residues long. V was cut by 0 bases and J by 2 bases, with 7 bases left in between. Germline CDR1 reads MGHRA; CDR2 reads YSYEKL. The CDR3 region has the DNA TGCGCCAGCAGCCAAGAACCAGGCAACTATGGCTACACCTTC. Translation: CASSQEPGNYGYTF.

The chain has TRBV6-2 or TRBV6-3 and TRBJ2-7; no clear D. Between the trimmed V and J ends, which lost 6 bases and 4 bases, there was a span of 7 bases. Germline V CDR1 and CDR2: MNHEY, SVGEGT. The CDR3 is made up of 11 amino acids. The CDR3 region is CASSELYEQYF. The CDR3 bases are TGTGCCAGCAGCGAACTGTACGAGCAGTACTTC.

This clone was recorded only once. The conserved final phenylalanine or tryptophan is absent from the CDR3, which likely points to a read error. The DNA is left out, because the CDR3 cannot be placed on it with certainty; the CDR3 is given as TCRdb lists it. The chain uses TRBV5-4 and TRBJ1-2; TRBD1 was called by the table and not checked on the DNA. CDR1 is SGHNT, CDR2 YYREEE, per germline (reference sequence). The CDR3 spans 13 amino acids, including both terminal residues. The CDR3 is CASSSAPGALVGI.

The gene calls are TRBV21-1 and TRBJ2-2; the table names TRBD2, a call not compared with the DNA. TRBV21-1 is marked as a pseudogene. The CDR3 is made up of 16 amino acids. The chain's CDR3 is CASDYGGDPNTGELFF. CDR3 in DNA: TGTGCCAGCGACTACGGGGGAGACCCGAACACCGGGGAGCTGTTTTTT.

The V gene is TRBV7-2, the J gene TRBJ2-5, with 7 bases fitting TRBD2. Germline V lookup: CDR1 SGHTA, CDR2 FQGNSA. The V gene end was trimmed by 6 bases and the J gene end by 4 bases; junction bases not matched to a gene: 8. The CDR3 is 14 residues long. This chain's CDR3 is CASSKVGGRETQYF. Written as DNA, the CDR3 is TGTGCCAGCAGTAAAGTCGGGGGGAGAGAGACCCAGTACTTC.